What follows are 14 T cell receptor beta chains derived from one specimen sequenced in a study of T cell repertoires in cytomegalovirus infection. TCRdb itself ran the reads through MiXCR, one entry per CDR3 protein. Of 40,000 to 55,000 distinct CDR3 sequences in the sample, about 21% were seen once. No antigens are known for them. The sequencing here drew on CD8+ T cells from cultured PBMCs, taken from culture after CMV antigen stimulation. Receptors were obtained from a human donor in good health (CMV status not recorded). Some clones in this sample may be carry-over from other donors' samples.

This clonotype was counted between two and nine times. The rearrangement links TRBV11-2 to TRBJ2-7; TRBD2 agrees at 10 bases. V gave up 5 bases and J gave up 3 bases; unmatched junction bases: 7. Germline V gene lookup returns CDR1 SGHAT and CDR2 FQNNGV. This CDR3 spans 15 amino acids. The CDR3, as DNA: TGTGCCAGCAGCACCGGGACTAGCGTGTTCTACGAGCAGTACTTC. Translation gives CASSTGTSVFYEQYF.

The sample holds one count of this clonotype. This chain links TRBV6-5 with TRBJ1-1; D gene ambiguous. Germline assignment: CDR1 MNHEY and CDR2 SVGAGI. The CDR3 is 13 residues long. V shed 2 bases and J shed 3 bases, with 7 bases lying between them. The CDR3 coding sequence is TGTGCCAGCAGTTACGGCAGCCACACTGAAGCTTTCTTT. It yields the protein CASSYGSHTEAFF.

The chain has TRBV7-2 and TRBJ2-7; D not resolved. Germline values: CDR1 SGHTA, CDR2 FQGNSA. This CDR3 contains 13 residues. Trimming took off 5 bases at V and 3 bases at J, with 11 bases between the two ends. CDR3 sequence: CASSLGPHYEQYF. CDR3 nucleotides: TGTGCCAGCAGCCTAGGCCCGCACTACGAGCAGTACTTC.

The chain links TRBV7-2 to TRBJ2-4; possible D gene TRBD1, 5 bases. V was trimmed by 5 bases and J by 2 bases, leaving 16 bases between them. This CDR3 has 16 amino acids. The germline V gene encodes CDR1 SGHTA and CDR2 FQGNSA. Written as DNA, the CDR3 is TGTGCCAGCAGCCCAGAACCCAAGGGGACCAAAAACATTCAGTACTTC. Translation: CASSPEPKGTKNIQYF.

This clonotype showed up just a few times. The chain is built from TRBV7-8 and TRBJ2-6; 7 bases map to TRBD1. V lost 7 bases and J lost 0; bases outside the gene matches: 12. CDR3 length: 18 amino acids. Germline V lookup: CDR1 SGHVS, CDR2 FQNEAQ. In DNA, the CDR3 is TGTGCCAGCACCTCCGGAAGGGGGCCCCCCTCTGGGGCCAACGTCCTGACTTTC. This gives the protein CASTSGRGPPSGANVLTF.

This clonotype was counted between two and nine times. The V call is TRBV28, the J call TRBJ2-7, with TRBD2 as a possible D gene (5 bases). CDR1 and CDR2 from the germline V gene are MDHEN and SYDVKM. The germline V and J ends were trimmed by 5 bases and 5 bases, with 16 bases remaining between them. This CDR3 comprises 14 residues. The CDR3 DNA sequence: TGTGCCAGCAGTCCCCGGGGTGGTACGCACGAGCAGTACTTC. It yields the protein CASSPRGGTHEQYF.

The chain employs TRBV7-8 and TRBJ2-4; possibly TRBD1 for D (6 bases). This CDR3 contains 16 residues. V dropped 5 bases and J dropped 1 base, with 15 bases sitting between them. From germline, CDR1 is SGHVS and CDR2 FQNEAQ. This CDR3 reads CASSPKDSLAKNIQYF. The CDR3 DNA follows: TGTGCCAGCAGCCCTAAGGACAGCCTCGCCAAAAACATTCAGTACTTC.

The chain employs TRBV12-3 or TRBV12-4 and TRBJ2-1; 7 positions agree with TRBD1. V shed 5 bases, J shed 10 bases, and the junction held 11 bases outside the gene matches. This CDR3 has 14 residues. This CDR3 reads CASSPGGAEVEQFF. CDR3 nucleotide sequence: TGTGCCAGCAGTCCAGGGGGAGCTGAGGTCGAGCAGTTCTTC.

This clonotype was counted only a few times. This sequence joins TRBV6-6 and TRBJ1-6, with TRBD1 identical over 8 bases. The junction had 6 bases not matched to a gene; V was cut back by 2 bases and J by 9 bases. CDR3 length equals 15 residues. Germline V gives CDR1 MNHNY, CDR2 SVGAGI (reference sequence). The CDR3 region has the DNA TGTGCCAGCAGTTACAGAGCAGGGGGCGGTTCACCCCTCCACTTT. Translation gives CASSYRAGGGSPLHF.

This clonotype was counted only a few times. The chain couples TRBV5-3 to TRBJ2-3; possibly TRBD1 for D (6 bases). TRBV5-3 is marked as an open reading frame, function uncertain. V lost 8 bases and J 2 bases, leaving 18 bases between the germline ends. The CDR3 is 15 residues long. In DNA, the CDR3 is TGTGCCAGCACCTCGGAAAGGGGGAACACAGATACGCAGTATTTT. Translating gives CASTSERGNTDTQYF.

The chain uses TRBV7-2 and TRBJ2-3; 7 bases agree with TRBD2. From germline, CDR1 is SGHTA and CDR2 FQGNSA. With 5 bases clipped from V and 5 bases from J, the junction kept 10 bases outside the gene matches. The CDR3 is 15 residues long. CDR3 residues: CASSPRTREVDTQYF. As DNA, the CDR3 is TGTGCCAGCAGCCCAAGGACACGGGAGGTAGATACGCAGTATTTT. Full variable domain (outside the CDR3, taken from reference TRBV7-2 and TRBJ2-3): GAGVSQSPSNKVTEKGKDVELRCDPISGHTALYWYRQSLGQGLEFLIYFQGNSAPDKSGLPSDRFSAERTGGSVSTLTIQRTQQEDSAVYLCASSPRTREVDTQYFGPGTRLTVL.

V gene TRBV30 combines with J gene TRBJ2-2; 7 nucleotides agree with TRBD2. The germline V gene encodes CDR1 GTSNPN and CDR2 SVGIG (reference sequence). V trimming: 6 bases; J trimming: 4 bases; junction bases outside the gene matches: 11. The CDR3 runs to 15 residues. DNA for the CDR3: TGTGCCTGCCAGGGAGGGAAAGCGGCCACCGGGGAGCTGTTTTTT. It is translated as CACQGGKAATGELFF.

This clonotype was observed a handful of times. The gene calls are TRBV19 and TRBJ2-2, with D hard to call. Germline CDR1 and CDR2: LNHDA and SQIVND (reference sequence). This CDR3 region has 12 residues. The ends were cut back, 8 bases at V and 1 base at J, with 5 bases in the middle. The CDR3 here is CASGWNTGELFF. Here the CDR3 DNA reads TGTGCCAGTGGGTGGAACACCGGGGAGCTGTTTTTT.

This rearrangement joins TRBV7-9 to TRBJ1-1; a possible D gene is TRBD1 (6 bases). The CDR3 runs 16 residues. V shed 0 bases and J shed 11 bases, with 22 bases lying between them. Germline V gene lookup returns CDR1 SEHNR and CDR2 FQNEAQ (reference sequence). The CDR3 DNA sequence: TGTGCCAGCAGCTTAGCGCTCCGGGACACGGACACTTGGGCTTTCTTT. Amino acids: CASSLALRDTDTWAFF.